The entry below gives a single T cell receptor (beta chain) sequence along with its context. What it binds is unknown. Both 60 Vbeta primers and 13 Jbeta primers went into the PCR. Sequencing was performed with immunoSEQ multiplex PCR; in TCRdb, only in-frame clones are kept and a portion is missing. Of 95,000 to 100,000 clones listed, roughly 80% are singletons. This CDR3 has 16 amino acids. CDR1 is MGHDK, CDR2 SYGVNS, per germline. Trimming took 1 base from V and 6 from J, leaving 16 bases between them. The data originate from a study of cytomegalovirus exposure and HLA in healthy donors. Points from the study as a whole: The authors later found most CMV-associated TCR beta chains appeared HLA-restricted.

The specimen was PBMCs. The TCR sequence derives from a man aged 55-75 years in good health and CMV-seropositive. The rearrangement joins TRBV25-1 to TRBJ2-4; D is perhaps TRBD1 (7 bases). As DNA, the CDR3 is TGTGCCAGCAGTGAATGGGCAGGGGGGATGTCAAACATTCAGTACTTC. Translating it yields CASSEWAGGMSNIQYF.